This T cell receptor beta chain was sequenced for a study of blood T cell repertoires in COVID-19. Study context: Both acute and convalescent COVID-19 samples were obtained from the United States, Italy and Spain.

The CDR3 is 15 amino acids. Germline V gives CDR1 MNHNS, CDR2 SASEGT. Trimming at V came to 3 bases and at J to 4 bases, leaving 2 bases not matched to a gene. Everyone who took part was roughly 18 to 89 years old, and they came from fewer than 25 US areas. Assignment of participants to cohorts was predicated upon participant-reported clinical history. Authors' analysis steps: Nucleated cell number was recorded as an estimate derived from reference gene primer amplification. Clones were read by immunoSEQ multiplex PCR, and TCRdb kept only the in-frame ones, dropping some. The V and J calls and the clone size are those of that table, but D and trimming were determined from the DNA. The data hold about 300,000 clones, with 85% to 90% observed a single time.

Sequenced sample: PBMCs or T cells enriched from blood (not recorded which). The clonotype was recovered from a woman aged 18-29 years who had recovered from COVID-19. The rearrangement uses TRBV6-1 and TRBJ1-4; TRBD1 agrees at 10 bases. The CDR3 spells CASSDRTGGNEKLFF. The CDR3 DNA reads TGTGCCAGCAGTGATAGGACAGGGGGTAATGAAAAACTGTTTTTT.